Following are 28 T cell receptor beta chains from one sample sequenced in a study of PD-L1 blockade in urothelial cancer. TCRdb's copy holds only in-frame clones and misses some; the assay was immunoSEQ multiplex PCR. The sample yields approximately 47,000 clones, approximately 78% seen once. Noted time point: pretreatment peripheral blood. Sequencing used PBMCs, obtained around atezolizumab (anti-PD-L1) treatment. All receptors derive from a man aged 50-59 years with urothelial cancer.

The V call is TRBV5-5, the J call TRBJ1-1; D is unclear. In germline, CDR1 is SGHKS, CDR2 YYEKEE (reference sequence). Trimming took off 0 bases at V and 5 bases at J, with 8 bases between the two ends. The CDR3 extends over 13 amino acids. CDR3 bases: TGTGCCAGCAGCTTGGCGGGGTGGACTGAAGCTTTCTTT. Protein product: CASSLAGWTEAFF. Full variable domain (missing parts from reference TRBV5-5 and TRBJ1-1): DAGVTQSPTHLIKTRGQQVTLRCSPISGHKSVSWYQQVLGQGPQFIFQYYEKEERGRGNFPDRFSARQFPNYSSELNVNALLLGDSALYLCASSLAGWTEAFFGQGTRLTVV.

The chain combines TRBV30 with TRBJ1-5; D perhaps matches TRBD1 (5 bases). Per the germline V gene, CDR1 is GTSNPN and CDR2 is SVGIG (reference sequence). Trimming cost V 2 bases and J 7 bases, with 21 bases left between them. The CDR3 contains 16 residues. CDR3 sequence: CAWSPTRRGLNQPQHF. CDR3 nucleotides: TGTGCCTGGAGTCCGACTCGGAGGGGATTAAACCAGCCCCAGCATTTT.

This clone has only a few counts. This CDR3 reads CASSPMDRSYEQYV. The CDR3 DNA reads TGTGCCAGCTCACCGATGGACAGGTCCTACGAGCAGTACGTC. J is TRBJ2-7 and V is TRBV18, with 7 bases identical to TRBD1. V lost 3 bases, J lost 1 base, and 3 bases stayed unmatched. This CDR3 is built from 14 residues. Germline V gives CDR1 KGHSH, CDR2 LQKENI.

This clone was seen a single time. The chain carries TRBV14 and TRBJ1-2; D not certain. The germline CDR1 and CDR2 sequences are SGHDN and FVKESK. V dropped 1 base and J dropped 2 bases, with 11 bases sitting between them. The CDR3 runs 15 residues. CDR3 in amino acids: CASSQVRGWNYGYTF. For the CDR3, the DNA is TGTGCCAGCAGCCAAGTAAGAGGGTGGAACTATGGCTACACCTTC.

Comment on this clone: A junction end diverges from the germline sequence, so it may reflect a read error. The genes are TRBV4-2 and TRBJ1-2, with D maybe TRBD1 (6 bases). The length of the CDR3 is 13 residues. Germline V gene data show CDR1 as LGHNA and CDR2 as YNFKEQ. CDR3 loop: CASSSGALYDYTF. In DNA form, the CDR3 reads TGTGCCAGCAGCTCAGGGGCCCTTTATGACTACACCTTC.

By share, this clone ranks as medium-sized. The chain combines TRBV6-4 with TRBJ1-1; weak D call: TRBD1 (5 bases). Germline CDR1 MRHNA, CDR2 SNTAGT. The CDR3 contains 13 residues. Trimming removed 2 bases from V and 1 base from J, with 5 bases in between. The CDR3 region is CASSDTGNTEAFF. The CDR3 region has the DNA TGTGCCAGCAGTGACACAGGGAACACTGAAGCTTTCTTT.

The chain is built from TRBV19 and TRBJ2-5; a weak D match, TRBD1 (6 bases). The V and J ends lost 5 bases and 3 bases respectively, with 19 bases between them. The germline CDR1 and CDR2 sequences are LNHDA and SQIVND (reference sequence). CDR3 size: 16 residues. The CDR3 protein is CASSEGAGASEETQYF. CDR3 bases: TGTGCCAGTAGTGAGGGAGCAGGGGCCAGTGAAGAGACCCAGTACTTC.

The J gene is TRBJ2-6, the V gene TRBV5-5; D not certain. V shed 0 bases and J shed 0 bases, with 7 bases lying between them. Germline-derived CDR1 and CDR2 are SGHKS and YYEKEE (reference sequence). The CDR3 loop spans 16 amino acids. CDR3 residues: CASSLGPGSGANVLTF. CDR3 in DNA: TGTGCCAGCAGCTTGGGTCCCGGCTCTGGGGCCAACGTCCTGACTTTC. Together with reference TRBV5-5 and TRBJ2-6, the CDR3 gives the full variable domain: DAGVTQSPTHLIKTRGQQVTLRCSPISGHKSVSWYQQVLGQGPQFIFQYYEKEERGRGNFPDRFSARQFPNYSSELNVNALLLGDSALYLCASSLGPGSGANVLTFGAGSRLTVL.

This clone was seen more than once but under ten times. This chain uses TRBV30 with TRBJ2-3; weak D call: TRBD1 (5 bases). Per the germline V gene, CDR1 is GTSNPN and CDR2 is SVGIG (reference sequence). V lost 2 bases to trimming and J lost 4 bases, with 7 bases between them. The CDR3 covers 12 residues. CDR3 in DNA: TGTGCCTGGAGTTGGGGCTCAGATACGCAGTATTTT. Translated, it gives CAWSWGSDTQYF. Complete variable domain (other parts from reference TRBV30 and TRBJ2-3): SQTIHQWPATLVQPVGSPLSLECTVEGTSNPNLYWYRQAAGRGLQLLFYSVGIGQISSEVPQNLSASRPQDRQFILSSKKLLLSDSGFYLCAWSWGSDTQYFGPGTRLTVL.

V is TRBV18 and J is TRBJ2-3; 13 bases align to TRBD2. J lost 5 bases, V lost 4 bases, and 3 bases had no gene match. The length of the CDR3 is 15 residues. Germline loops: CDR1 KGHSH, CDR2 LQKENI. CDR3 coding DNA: TGTGCCAGCTCACGGACTAGCGGGAGCTTAGATACGCAGTATTTT. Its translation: CASSRTSGSLDTQYF. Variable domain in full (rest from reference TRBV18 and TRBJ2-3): NAGVMQNPRHLVRRRGQEARLRCSPMKGHSHVYWYRQLPEEGLKFMVYLQKENIIDESGMPKERFSAEFPKEGPSILRIQQVVRGDSAAYFCASSRTSGSLDTQYFGPGTRLTVL.

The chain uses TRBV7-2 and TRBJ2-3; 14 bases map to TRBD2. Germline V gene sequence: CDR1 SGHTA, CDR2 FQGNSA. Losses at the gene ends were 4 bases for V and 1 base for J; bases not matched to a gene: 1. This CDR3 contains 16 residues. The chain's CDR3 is CASSWGLAGGTDTQYF. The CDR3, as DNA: TGTGCCAGCAGCTGGGGACTAGCGGGGGGCACAGATACGCAGTATTTT.

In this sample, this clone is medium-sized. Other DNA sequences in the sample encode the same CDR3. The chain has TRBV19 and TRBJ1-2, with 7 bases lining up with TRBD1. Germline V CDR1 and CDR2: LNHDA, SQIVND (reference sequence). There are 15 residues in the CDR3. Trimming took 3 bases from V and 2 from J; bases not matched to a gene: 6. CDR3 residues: CASSISRTGNYGYTF. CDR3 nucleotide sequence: TGTGCCAGTAGTATTTCCAGGACAGGCAACTATGGCTACACCTTC.

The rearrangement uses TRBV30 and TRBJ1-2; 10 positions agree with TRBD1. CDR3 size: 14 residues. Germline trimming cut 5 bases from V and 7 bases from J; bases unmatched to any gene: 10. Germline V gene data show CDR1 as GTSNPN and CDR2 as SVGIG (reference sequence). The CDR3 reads CAWGPRDRGSGYTF. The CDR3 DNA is TGTGCCTGGGGACCCCGGGACAGGGGCTCTGGCTACACCTTC.

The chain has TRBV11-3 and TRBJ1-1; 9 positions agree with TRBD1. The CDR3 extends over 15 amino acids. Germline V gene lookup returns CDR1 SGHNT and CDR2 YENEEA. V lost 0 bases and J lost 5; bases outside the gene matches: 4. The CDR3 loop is CASSLDGDRATEAFF. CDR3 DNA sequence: TGTGCCAGCAGCTTAGATGGGGACAGGGCAACTGAAGCTTTCTTT.

CDR3 sequence reads: CASSLEGVRQPQHF. The CDR3 DNA follows: TGTGCCAGCAGCTTAGAGGGGGTTAGGCAGCCCCAGCATTTT. This rearrangement joins TRBV7-2 to TRBJ1-5; the D gene is possibly TRBD1 (6 bases). Germline V lookup: CDR1 SGHTA, CDR2 FQGNSA. The CDR3 totals 14 residues. The ends were cut back, 1 base at V and 7 bases at J, with 11 bases in the middle.

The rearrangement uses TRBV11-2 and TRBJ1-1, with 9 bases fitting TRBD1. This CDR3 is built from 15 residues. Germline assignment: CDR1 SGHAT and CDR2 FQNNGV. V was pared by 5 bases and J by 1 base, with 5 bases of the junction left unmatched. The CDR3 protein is CASSTTGGGNTEAFF. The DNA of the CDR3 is TGTGCCAGCAGCACTACAGGGGGCGGGAACACTGAAGCTTTCTTT.

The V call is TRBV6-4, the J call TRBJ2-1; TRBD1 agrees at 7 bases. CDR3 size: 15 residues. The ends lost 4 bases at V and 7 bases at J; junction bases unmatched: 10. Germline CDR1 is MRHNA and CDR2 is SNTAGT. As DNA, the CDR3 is TGTGCCAGCAGTGCCACAGGGGAAGCAGGGAATGAGCAGTTCTTC. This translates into CASSATGEAGNEQFF.

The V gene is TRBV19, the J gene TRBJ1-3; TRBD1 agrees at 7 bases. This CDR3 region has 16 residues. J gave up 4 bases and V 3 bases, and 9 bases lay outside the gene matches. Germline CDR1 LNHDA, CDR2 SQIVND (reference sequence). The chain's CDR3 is CASSIGMTGNGNTIYF. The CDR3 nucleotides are TGTGCCAGTAGTATCGGGATGACAGGGAACGGAAACACCATATATTTT.

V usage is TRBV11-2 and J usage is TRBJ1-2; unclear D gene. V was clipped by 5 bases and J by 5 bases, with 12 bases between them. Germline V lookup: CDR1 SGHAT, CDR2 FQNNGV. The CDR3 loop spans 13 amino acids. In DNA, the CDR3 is TGTGCCAGCAGCACCTGGGAGGGTTATGGCTACACCTTC. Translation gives CASSTWEGYGYTF.

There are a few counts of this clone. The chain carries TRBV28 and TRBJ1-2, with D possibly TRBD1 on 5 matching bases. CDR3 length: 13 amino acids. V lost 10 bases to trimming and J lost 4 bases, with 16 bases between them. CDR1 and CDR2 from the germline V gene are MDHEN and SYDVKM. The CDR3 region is CATIPGELYGYTF. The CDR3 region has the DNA TGTGCCACCATTCCGGGGGAACTCTATGGCTACACCTTC.

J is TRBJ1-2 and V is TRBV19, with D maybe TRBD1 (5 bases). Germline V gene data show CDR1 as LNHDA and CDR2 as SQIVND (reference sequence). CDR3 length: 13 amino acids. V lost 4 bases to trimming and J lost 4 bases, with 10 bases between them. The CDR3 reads CASSTQGAYGYTF. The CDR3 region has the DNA TGTGCCAGTAGTACCCAGGGCGCCTATGGCTACACCTTC.

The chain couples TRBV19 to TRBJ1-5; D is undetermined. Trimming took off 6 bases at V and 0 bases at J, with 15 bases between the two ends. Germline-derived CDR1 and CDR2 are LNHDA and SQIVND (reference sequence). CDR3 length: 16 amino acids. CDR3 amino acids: CASRLTGSYSNQPQHF. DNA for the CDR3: TGTGCCAGTAGACTAACGGGGAGCTATAGCAATCAGCCCCAGCATTTT. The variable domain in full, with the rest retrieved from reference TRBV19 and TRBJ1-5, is DGGITQSPKYLFRKEGQNVTLSCEQNLNHDAMYWYRQDPGQGLRLIYYSQIVNDFQKGDIAEGYSVSREKKESFPLTVTSAQKNPTAFYLCASRLTGSYSNQPQHFGDGTRLSIL.

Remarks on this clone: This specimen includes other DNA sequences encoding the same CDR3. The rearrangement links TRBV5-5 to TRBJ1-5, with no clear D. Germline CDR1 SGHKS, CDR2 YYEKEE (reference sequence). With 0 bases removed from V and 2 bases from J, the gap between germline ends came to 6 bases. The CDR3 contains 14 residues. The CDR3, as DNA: TGTGCCAGCAGCTTGGCGGTAGGCAATCAGCCCCAGCATTTT. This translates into CASSLAVGNQPQHF.

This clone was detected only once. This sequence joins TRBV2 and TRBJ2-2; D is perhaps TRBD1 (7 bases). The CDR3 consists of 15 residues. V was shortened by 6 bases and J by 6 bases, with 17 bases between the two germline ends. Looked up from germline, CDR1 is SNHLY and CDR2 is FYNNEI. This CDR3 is CASRKDRTGAGELFF. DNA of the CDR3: TGTGCCAGCAGGAAGGACAGGACGGGAGCCGGGGAGCTGTTTTTT.

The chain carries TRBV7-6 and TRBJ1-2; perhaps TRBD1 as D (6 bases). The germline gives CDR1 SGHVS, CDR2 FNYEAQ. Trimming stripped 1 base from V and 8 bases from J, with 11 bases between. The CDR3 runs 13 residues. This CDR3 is CASSLEQGAGYTF. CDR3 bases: TGTGCCAGCAGCTTAGAACAGGGTGCCGGCTACACCTTC.

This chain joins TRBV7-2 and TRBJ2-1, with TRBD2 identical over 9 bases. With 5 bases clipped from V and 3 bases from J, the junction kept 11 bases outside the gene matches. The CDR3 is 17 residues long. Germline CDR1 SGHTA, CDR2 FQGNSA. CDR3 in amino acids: CASSPPGLLAGYNEQFF. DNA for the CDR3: TGTGCCAGCAGCCCCCCCGGCCTACTAGCGGGCTACAATGAGCAGTTCTTC. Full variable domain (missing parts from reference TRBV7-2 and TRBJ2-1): GAGVSQSPSNKVTEKGKDVELRCDPISGHTALYWYRQSLGQGLEFLIYFQGNSAPDKSGLPSDRFSAERTGGSVSTLTIQRTQQEDSAVYLCASSPPGLLAGYNEQFFGPGTRLTVL.

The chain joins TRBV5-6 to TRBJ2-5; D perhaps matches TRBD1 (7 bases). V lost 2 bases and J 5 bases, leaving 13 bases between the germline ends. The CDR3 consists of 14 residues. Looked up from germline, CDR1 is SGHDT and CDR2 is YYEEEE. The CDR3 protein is CASSFGGGIETQYF. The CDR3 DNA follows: TGTGCCAGCAGCTTCGGAGGGGGCATCGAGACCCAGTACTTC. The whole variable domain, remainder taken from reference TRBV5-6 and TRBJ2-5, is DAGVTQSPTHLIKTRGQQVTLRCSPKSGHDTVSWYQQALGQGPQFIFQYYEEEERQRGNFPDRFSGHQFPNYSSELNVNALLLGDSALYLCASSFGGGIETQYFGPGTRLLVL.

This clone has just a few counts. In DNA form, the CDR3 reads TGTGCCAGCAGTTACTCCCAGGGGGGTTCTGAAGCTTTCTTT. It translates to CASSYSQGGSEAFF. This chain joins TRBV6-5 and TRBJ1-1, with 7 nucleotides matching TRBD1. The CDR3 covers 14 residues. Germline CDR1 MNHEY, CDR2 SVGAGI. V lost 0 bases, J lost 6 bases, and 4 bases stayed unmatched.